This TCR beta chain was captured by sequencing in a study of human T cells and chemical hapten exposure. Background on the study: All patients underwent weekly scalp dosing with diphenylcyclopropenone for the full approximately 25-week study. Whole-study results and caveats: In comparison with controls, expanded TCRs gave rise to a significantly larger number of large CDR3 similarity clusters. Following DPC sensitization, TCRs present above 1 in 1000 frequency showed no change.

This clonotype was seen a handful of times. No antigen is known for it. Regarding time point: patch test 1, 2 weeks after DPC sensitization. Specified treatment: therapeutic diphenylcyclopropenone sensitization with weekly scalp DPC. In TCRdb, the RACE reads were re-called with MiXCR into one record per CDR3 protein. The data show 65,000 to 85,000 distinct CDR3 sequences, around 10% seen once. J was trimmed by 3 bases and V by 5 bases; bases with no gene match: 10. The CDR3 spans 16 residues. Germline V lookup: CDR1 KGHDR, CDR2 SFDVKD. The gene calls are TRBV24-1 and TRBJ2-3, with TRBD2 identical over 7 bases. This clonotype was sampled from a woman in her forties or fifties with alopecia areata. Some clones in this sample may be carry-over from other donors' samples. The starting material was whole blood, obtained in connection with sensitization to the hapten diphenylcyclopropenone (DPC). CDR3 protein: CATSAVAGGGTDTQYF. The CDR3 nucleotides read TGTGCCACCAGTGCCGTAGCGGGCGGAGGGACAGATACGCAGTATTTT.